One sample yielded the 22 T cell receptor beta chains listed below, sequenced in a study of human T cells and chemical hapten exposure. Time point denoted: patch test 1, 2 weeks after DPC sensitization. Treatment defined: therapeutic diphenylcyclopropenone sensitization with weekly scalp DPC. MiXCR, run by TCRdb on the RACE reads, gives a single entry per CDR3 protein. The sample contains 180,000 or so distinct CDR3 sequences, 20% to 25% of which appear only once. The specimen comprised whole blood, sampled in connection with sensitization to the hapten diphenylcyclopropenone (DPC). All receptors derive from a woman in her forties or fifties with alopecia areata. Some clones in this sample may be carry-over from other donors' samples.

This clonotype was found many times. The genes are TRBV20-1 and TRBJ1-3; D is ambiguous. Looked up from germline, CDR1 is DFQATT and CDR2 is SNEGSKA (reference sequence). The CDR3 is made up of 16 amino acids. The V end lost 6 bases, the J end lost 0 bases, and 18 bases lay between the germline ends. DNA for the CDR3: TGCAGTGCAGCAGAGGCGGGCTCTCCCTCTGGAAACACCATATATTTT. Its protein is CSAAEAGSPSGNTIYF.

CDR3 protein: CASSLPQNIQYF. The CDR3 coding sequence is TGTGCCAGCAGCTTACCCCAAAACATTCAGTACTTC. The chain couples TRBV7-9 to TRBJ2-4; D unresolved. V was shortened by 2 bases and J by 5 bases, with 4 bases between the two germline ends. Germline lookup yields CDR1 SEHNR and CDR2 FQNEAQ (reference sequence). This CDR3 has 12 residues.

This rearrangement joins TRBV20-1 to TRBJ2-3; 11 nucleotides agree with TRBD2. This CDR3 contains 17 residues. From germline, CDR1 is DFQATT and CDR2 SNEGSKA (reference sequence). The V and J ends lost 0 bases and 4 bases, in that order; junction bases with no gene match: 9. This CDR3 is CSAREVFTSGSPDTQYF. The CDR3, as DNA: TGCAGTGCTAGAGAAGTATTTACTAGCGGGAGCCCAGATACGCAGTATTTT.

V is TRBV10-3 and J is TRBJ1-6; the D gene is possibly TRBD1 (5 bases). Trimming took off 3 bases at V and 8 bases at J, with 11 bases between the two ends. CDR1 is ENHRY, CDR2 SYGVKD, per germline. This CDR3 spans 14 amino acids. Written as DNA, the CDR3 is TGTGCCATCAGTGAAGGCAGGGCGGATTCACCCCTCCACTTT. Translated, it gives CAISEGRADSPLHF.

V usage is TRBV5-1 and J usage is TRBJ2-1, with D possibly matching TRBD1 (6 bases). V lost 0 bases and J lost 9, with 10 bases in between. CDR3 size: 13 residues. CDR1 and CDR2 (germline): SGHRS, YFSETQ. The CDR3 is CASSLGGRGEQFF. CDR3 in DNA: TGCGCCAGCAGCTTGGGGGGGCGAGGTGAGCAGTTCTTC.

This clonotype was counted ten times or more. The chain couples TRBV25-1 to TRBJ2-5; D unclear. CDR3 size: 14 residues. Looked up from germline, CDR1 is MGHDK and CDR2 is SYGVNS. V was pared by 0 bases and J by 5 bases, with 10 bases between. The CDR3 loop reads CASSEYLVMETQYF. As DNA, the CDR3 is TGTGCCAGCAGTGAATATCTCGTCATGGAGACCCAGTACTTC. Full variable domain (outside the CDR3, taken from reference TRBV25-1 and TRBJ2-5): EADIYQTPRYLVIGTGKKITLECSQTMGHDKMYWYQQDPGMELHLIHYSYGVNSTEKGDLSSESTVSRIRTEHFPLTLESARPSHTSQYLCASSEYLVMETQYFGPGTRLLVL.

This clonotype has only a few counts. The CDR3 reads CATSRELAGGRQETQYF. As DNA, the CDR3 is TGTGCCACCAGCAGAGAGCTAGCGGGAGGGCGCCAAGAGACCCAGTACTTC. The J gene is TRBJ2-5, the V gene TRBV15, with 12 bases fitting TRBD2. The CDR3 consists of 17 residues. V was clipped by 0 bases and J by 1 base; unmatched bases: 3. CDR1 and CDR2 (germline): LNHNV, YYDKDF (reference sequence). The full variable domain, completed using reference TRBV15 and TRBJ2-5, is DAMVIQNPRYQVTQFGKPVTLSCSQTLNHNVMYWYQQKSSQAPKLLFHYYDKDFNNEADTPDNFQSRRPNTSFCFLDIRSPGLGDTAMYLCATSRELAGGRQETQYFGPGTRLLVL.

The DNA of the CDR3 is TGTGCCAGCAGCTTCCGGGACAGTGAAAAACTGTTTTTT. Its translation is CASSFRDSEKLFF. This rearrangement joins TRBV12-3 or TRBV12-4 to TRBJ1-4, with 7 bases matching TRBD1. V shed 6 bases and J 7 bases; nucleotides not matched to a gene: 5. The CDR3 runs to 13 residues.

J is TRBJ2-5 and V is TRBV7-3; 8 nucleotides align to TRBD1. CDR3 length: 14 residues. V lost 5 bases and J lost 4; bases outside the gene matches: 6. Germline CDR1 is SGHTA and CDR2 is FQGTGA. CDR3 residues: CASSPGQGSETQYF. Here the CDR3 DNA reads TGTGCCAGCAGCCCAGGACAGGGCTCAGAGACCCAGTACTTC.

This clonotype was seen just once. The J gene is TRBJ1-2, the V gene TRBV29-1, with 7 bases lining up with TRBD1. The germline V gene encodes CDR1 SQVTM and CDR2 ANQGSEA. The CDR3 runs to 14 residues. Trimming cost V 0 bases and J 1 base; bases outside gene matches: 2. The CDR3 protein is CSVEEGTDNYGYTF. The CDR3 DNA sequence: TGCAGCGTTGAAGAGGGGACAGATAACTATGGCTACACCTTC.

The chain couples TRBV5-5 to TRBJ2-3; 9 nucleotides line up with TRBD2. Unmatched junction bases numbered 7, after V lost 5 bases and J lost 0 bases. Germline loops: CDR1 SGHKS, CDR2 YYEKEE (reference sequence). The CDR3 spans 16 residues. The CDR3 region has the DNA TGTGCCAGCAGGGCGGGACTAGCAGTAAGCACAGATACGCAGTATTTT. Protein sequence: CASRAGLAVSTDTQYF.

CDR3 region: CASSPGITSGNTIYF. The DNA for the CDR3 is TGTGCCAGCTCTCCAGGGATAACCTCTGGAAACACCATATATTTT. The V and J genes are TRBV18 and TRBJ1-3; possibly TRBD1 for D (5 bases). V was cut by 6 bases and J by 0 bases, with 12 bases left in between. Germline V lookup: CDR1 KGHSH, CDR2 LQKENI. This CDR3 has 15 residues.

The chain carries TRBV19 and TRBJ2-5; no firm D call. There are 15 residues in the CDR3. CDR1 LNHDA and CDR2 SQIVND come from the germline V gene (reference sequence). Deletions cut 5 bases from V and 5 bases from J, with 18 bases between. The CDR3 DNA reads as TGTGCCAGTAGTGGATCGGCGGCCCGGATGGAGACCCAGTACTTC. This gives the protein CASSGSAARMETQYF.

This clonotype was seen many times. The V call is TRBV10-3, the J call TRBJ1-1, with a tentative D call TRBD1 (5 bases). V shed 2 bases and J shed 4 bases, with 8 bases lying between them. This CDR3 spans 13 amino acids. Germline assignment: CDR1 ENHRY and CDR2 SYGVKD. The CDR3 spells CAISEPGPTEAFF. In DNA form, the CDR3 reads TGTGCCATCAGTGAGCCAGGGCCCACTGAAGCTTTCTTT.

This clonotype turned up a few times. The gene calls are TRBV15 and TRBJ2-1; 9 bases are a match to TRBD2. The junction had 5 bases not matched to a gene; V was cut back by 4 bases and J by 1 base. Looked up from germline, CDR1 is LNHNV and CDR2 is YYDKDF (reference sequence). This CDR3 contains 16 residues. The CDR3 region is CATSKKREVSYNEQFF. In DNA form, the CDR3 reads TGTGCCACCAGCAAAAAGCGGGAGGTTTCCTACAATGAGCAGTTCTTC.

This rearrangement joins TRBV20-1 to TRBJ2-1; TRBD2 is a possible D gene (6 bases). With 3 bases removed from V and 4 bases from J, the gap between germline ends came to 22 bases. Germline-derived CDR1 and CDR2 are DFQATT and SNEGSKA (reference sequence). This CDR3 has 17 residues. The CDR3 reads CSAREVTSGVRYNEQFF. The DNA of the CDR3 is TGCAGTGCTAGGGAGGTGACTAGTGGGGTAAGGTACAATGAGCAGTTCTTC.

The chain recombines TRBV11-1 with TRBJ2-3; no clear D gene. The CDR3 has 16 residues. Looked up from germline, CDR1 is SGHAT and CDR2 is FQDESV (reference sequence). The V end was cut by 0 bases, the J end by 0 bases, with 10 bases between. The CDR3 region is CASSLASEASTDTQYF. As DNA, the CDR3 is TGTGCCAGCAGCTTAGCGAGTGAAGCGAGCACAGATACGCAGTATTTT.

This clonotype turned up a few times. The chain carries TRBV10-3 and TRBJ1-5; D is uncertain. This CDR3 region has 15 residues. Germline CDR1 reads ENHRY; CDR2 reads SYGVKD. The ends were cut back, 6 bases at V and 7 bases at J, with 19 bases in the middle. The CDR3 sequence is CAISLTDDMVQPQHF. As DNA, the CDR3 is TGTGCCATCAGCCTGACGGATGACATGGTACAGCCCCAGCATTTT.

This clonotype has a handful of counts. The chain joins TRBV7-8 to TRBJ2-4; D not resolved. There are 16 residues in the CDR3. Germline CDR1 is SGHVS and CDR2 is FQNEAQ. Trimming removed 0 bases from V and 0 bases from J, with 9 bases in between. The CDR3 loop is CASSLAPGVAKNIQYF. The CDR3 nucleotides are TGTGCCAGCAGCTTAGCTCCAGGAGTAGCCAAAAACATTCAGTACTTC.

A few counts support this clonotype. The genes are TRBV12-3 or TRBV12-4 and TRBJ1-1, with D uncertain. V was shortened by 3 bases and J by 6 bases, with 8 bases between the two germline ends. The CDR3 is 12 residues long. CDR3 protein: CASSFGPSEAFF. DNA of the CDR3: TGTGCCAGCAGTTTCGGCCCCTCTGAAGCTTTCTTT.

The sample holds a few counts of this clonotype. CDR3 nucleotide sequence: TGTGCCAGCAGGAACGTTGGGTCCGGGGAGCTGTTTTTT. The encoded protein is CASRNVGSGELFF. This chain links TRBV6-5 with TRBJ2-2; unclear D gene. The CDR3 contains 13 residues. Germline V gives CDR1 MNHEY, CDR2 SVGAGI. Trimming took off 6 bases at V and 6 bases at J, with 11 bases between the two ends.

The genes are TRBV10-3 and TRBJ1-2, with a tentative D call TRBD1 (5 bases). The CDR3 has 13 residues. V lost 9 bases and J lost 3, with 14 bases in between. Germline V gives CDR1 ENHRY, CDR2 SYGVKD. The CDR3 protein is CAIKPGGDYGYTF. CDR3 coding DNA: TGTGCCATAAAACCCGGGGGAGACTATGGCTACACCTTC.